The next 32 T cell receptor beta chains were all read from a single sample in a study of Ad26.COV2.S vaccination and SARS-CoV-2 variants (dated by TCRdb to about 2021). Reading the label with the study, this specimen's treatment or condition is: around 19 received Ad26.COV2.S at low or high dose, single or two shots; a few received placebo; per-sample allocation not given. For vaccine and placebo recipients, repertoires were sequenced using samples collected on day 63 after the first injection. The library was made by the immunoSEQ multiplex PCR assay. TCRdb stores this immuneACCESS table with in-frame sequences only. Part of the clones is absent; in the studies checked, under half of the shortfall reflects unresolved V genes, and no reason is known for the rest. Counted in this sample were fewer than 500,000 clones; around 90% of them appeared once. 4.3% of the sample is taken by the ten largest.

This sample comprised peripheral blood, obtained in a trial of Ad26.COV2.S vaccine versus placebo. All receptors come from a person aged 18-65 years who received the Ad26.COV2.S COVID-19 vaccine or a placebo.

The rearrangement uses TRBV28 and TRBJ2-4; no clear D. The CDR3 is made up of 13 amino acids. With 4 bases removed from V and 1 base from J, the gap between germline ends came to 5 bases. Germline V CDR1 and CDR2: MDHEN, SYDVKM. The CDR3: CASSYRAKNIQYF. For the CDR3, the DNA is TGTGCCAGCAGTTACCGCGCCAAAAACATTCAGTACTTC. The full variable domain, completed using reference TRBV28 and TRBJ2-4, is DVKVTQSSRYLVKRTGEKVFLECVQDMDHENMFWYRQDPGLGLRLIYFSYDVKMKEKGDIPEGYSVSREKKERFSLILESASTNQTSMYLCASSYRAKNIQYFGAGTRLSVL.

The count of this clone is one. The genes are TRBV29-1 and TRBJ2-1, with 9 bases lining up with TRBD2. From germline, CDR1 is SQVTM and CDR2 ANQGSEA. Trimming removed 5 bases from V and 1 base from J; junction bases left unmatched: 6. The CDR3 sequence is 15 residues long. CDR3 in amino acids: CSVIGSGRSYNEQFF. The CDR3 nucleotides read TGCAGCGTTATTGGTAGCGGGAGATCCTACAATGAGCAGTTCTTC.

Only a few counts were recorded for this clone. The chain uses TRBV4-1 and TRBJ2-1; 13 bases agree with TRBD2. The junction had 11 bases not matched to a gene; V was cut back by 0 bases and J by 6 bases. Germline lookup yields CDR1 MGHRA and CDR2 YSYEKL. The CDR3 has 19 residues. CDR3 in amino acids: CASSQEGGGWTSGSNEQFF. CDR3 sequence (DNA): TGCGCCAGCAGCCAAGAAGGAGGAGGCTGGACTAGCGGGAGCAATGAGCAGTTCTTC.

V is TRBV7-2 and J is TRBJ2-2; D perhaps matches TRBD1 (6 bases). V lost 2 bases and J 10 bases, leaving 14 bases between the germline ends. The CDR3 contains 14 residues. The germline CDR1 and CDR2 sequences are SGHTA and FQGNSA. The CDR3 loop reads CASSLSMMGAELFF. CDR3 in DNA: TGTGCCAGCAGCTTATCTATGATGGGGGCGGAGCTGTTTTTT.

This chain uses TRBV4-3 with TRBJ2-3; TRBD2 aligns across 8 bases. The CDR3 has 16 residues. CDR1 and CDR2 from the germline V gene are LGHNA and YSLEER. Trimming at V came to 1 base and at J to 10 bases, leaving 13 bases not matched to a gene. The CDR3 loop is CASSQVAAGEPSAQYF. The CDR3 region has the DNA TGCGCCAGCAGCCAAGTAGCAGCGGGAGAGCCCTCGGCGCAGTATTTT.

The chain links TRBV29-1 to TRBJ2-1, with D unclear. With 3 bases removed from V and 8 bases from J, the gap between germline ends came to 14 bases. In germline, CDR1 is SQVTM, CDR2 ANQGSEA. The CDR3 sequence is 13 residues long. The CDR3 DNA reads as TGCAGCGTTGATCGGGCTAGTCTTTATGAGCAGTTCTTC. Protein product: CSVDRASLYEQFF.

This chain links TRBV11-2 with TRBJ2-3; unclear D gene. V lost 1 base to trimming and J lost 1 base, with 6 bases between them. The CDR3 contains 14 residues. Germline V gene data show CDR1 as SGHAT and CDR2 as FQNNGV. The CDR3 protein is CASSLAARTDTQYF. For the CDR3, the DNA is TGTGCCAGCAGCTTAGCCGCCCGCACAGATACGCAGTATTTT.

This chain uses TRBV9 with TRBJ2-3, with TRBD2 matching over 13 bases. The germline V gene encodes CDR1 SGDLS and CDR2 YYNGEE. V gave up 3 bases and J gave up 2 bases; unmatched junction bases: 9. The CDR3 totals 18 residues. The CDR3 sequence: CASSEITGTSGITDTQYF. CDR3 in DNA: TGTGCCAGCAGCGAGATAACCGGGACTAGCGGGATCACAGATACGCAGTATTTT. Full variable domain (outside the CDR3, taken from reference TRBV9 and TRBJ2-3): DSGVTQTPKHLITATGQRVTLRCSPRSGDLSVYWYQQSLDQGLQFLIQYYNGEERAKGNILERFSAQQFPDLHSELNLSSLELGDSALYFCASSEITGTSGITDTQYFGPGTRLTVL.

The V call is TRBV19, the J call TRBJ2-7, with D perhaps matching TRBD2 (5 bases). CDR3 length: 13 amino acids. The V end lost 1 base, the J end lost 3 bases, and 7 bases lay between the germline ends. The germline CDR1 and CDR2 sequences are LNHDA and SQIVND (reference sequence). The CDR3 loop is CASSIGGLYEQYF. In nucleotides, the CDR3 is TGTGCCAGTAGTATAGGCGGGCTCTACGAGCAGTACTTC.

The gene calls are TRBV6-6 and TRBJ1-4, with a tentative D call TRBD1 (5 bases). V lost 2 bases and J 6 bases, leaving 10 bases between the germline ends. CDR3 length: 14 residues. Germline loops: CDR1 MNHNY, CDR2 SVGAGI (reference sequence). CDR3 nucleotides: TGTGCCAGCAGTTACAGCAGGGTTTATGAAAAACTGTTTTTT. Translated: CASSYSRVYEKLFF.

The rearrangement links TRBV7-9 to TRBJ1-2; a possible D gene is TRBD1 (6 bases). This CDR3 is built from 17 residues. The ends were cut back, 5 bases at V and 7 bases at J, with 26 bases in the middle. Germline CDR1 SEHNR, CDR2 FQNEAQ (reference sequence). The CDR3 DNA sequence: TGTGCCAGCAGCCCCATGGCGGGGGCCTCATTATCACGTGGCTACACCTTC. It translates to CASSPMAGASLSRGYTF.

This chain connects TRBV10-3 to TRBJ2-1, with 10 bases aligning to TRBD2. Trimming removed 5 bases from V and 7 bases from J; junction bases left unmatched: 5. CDR3 size: 14 residues. Germline V gene lookup returns CDR1 ENHRY and CDR2 SYGVKD. CDR3 amino acids: CAISPGLASNEQFF. The CDR3 coding sequence is TGTGCCATCAGTCCGGGACTAGCGAGTAATGAGCAGTTCTTC.

The chain employs TRBV28 and TRBJ1-1; D remains ambiguous. CDR1 and CDR2 from the germline V gene are MDHEN and SYDVKM. The V end was cut by 3 bases, the J end by 8 bases, with 16 bases between. The CDR3 extends over 14 amino acids. CDR3 residues: CASSFSVAVLEAFF. The CDR3 nucleotides read TGTGCCAGCAGTTTCTCAGTAGCCGTACTCGAAGCTTTCTTT.

The V gene is TRBV5-1, the J gene TRBJ2-3; D gene ambiguous. Trimming pared 0 bases from V and 6 bases from J, leaving 8 bases between. The CDR3 has 13 residues. CDR1 and CDR2 (germline): SGHRS, YFSETQ. CDR3 residues: CASSLVIGDTQYF. The CDR3 DNA is TGCGCCAGCAGCTTGGTGATCGGGGATACGCAGTATTTT.

This rearrangement joins TRBV7-2 to TRBJ1-5; 9 bases are shared with TRBD1. The V gene end was trimmed by 6 bases and the J gene end by 6 bases; junction bases not matched to a gene: 6. The CDR3 totals 14 residues. Germline loops: CDR1 SGHTA, CDR2 FQGNSA. The CDR3 bases are TGTGCCAGCAGACAAACAGGGGGCGGTCAGCCCCAGCATTTT. Translation gives CASRQTGGGQPQHF.

The chain has TRBV19 and TRBJ2-1; unclear D gene. The CDR3 sequence is 13 residues long. Germline loops: CDR1 LNHDA, CDR2 SQIVND (reference sequence). Trimming left V 5 bases short and J 0 bases short, with 5 bases between. CDR3 DNA: TGTGCCAGTAGTCAGAGCTCCTACAATGAGCAGTTCTTC. This codes for CASSQSSYNEQFF.

This chain uses TRBV11-3 with TRBJ2-2; 9 nucleotides match TRBD1. This CDR3 region has 14 residues. CDR1 is SGHNT, CDR2 YENEEA, per germline. V shed 5 bases, J shed 6 bases, and the junction held 4 bases outside the gene matches. The CDR3 nucleotides read TGTGCCAGCAGCCTTGGACAGGGGTCCGGGGAGCTGTTTTTT. Translated, it gives CASSLGQGSGELFF.

The rearrangement links TRBV5-4 to TRBJ2-3; perhaps TRBD1 as D (6 bases). Germline V gives CDR1 SGHNT, CDR2 YYREEE (reference sequence). The CDR3 covers 15 residues. The V gene lost 3 bases and the J gene lost 6 bases, with 17 bases spanning the gap. CDR3 nucleotide sequence: TGTGCCAGCAGCTCAGGGGCGCGCGTAGGGGATACGCAGTATTTT. Translated, it gives CASSSGARVGDTQYF. Complete variable domain (other parts from reference TRBV5-4 and TRBJ2-3): ETGVTQSPTHLIKTRGQQVTLRCSSQSGHNTVSWYQQALGQGPQFIFQYYREEENGRGNFPPRFSGLQFPNYSSELNVNALELDDSALYLCASSSGARVGDTQYFGPGTRLTVL.

The chain links TRBV9 to TRBJ2-2; 7 nucleotides match TRBD2. The CDR3 is made up of 17 amino acids. Germline V gene lookup returns CDR1 SGDLS and CDR2 YYNGEE. Unmatched junction bases numbered 14, after V lost 4 bases and J lost 5 bases. The CDR3 region is CASSPSREGGWTGELFF. DNA for the CDR3: TGTGCCAGCAGCCCCTCCAGGGAGGGAGGTTGGACCGGGGAGCTGTTTTTT.

The CDR3 DNA sequence: TGTGCCAGCAGTAATTTGCGCGGGTCATCCTACGAGCAGTACTTC. Encoded protein: CASSNLRGSSYEQYF. The genes are TRBV28 and TRBJ2-7; a weak D match, TRBD2 (5 bases). Germline V gene sequence: CDR1 MDHEN, CDR2 SYDVKM. V lost 5 bases and J lost 1, with 15 bases in between. This CDR3 is built from 15 residues. The full variable domain, its missing parts supplied by reference TRBV28 and TRBJ2-7, is DVKVTQSSRYLVKRTGEKVFLECVQDMDHENMFWYRQDPGLGLRLIYFSYDVKMKEKGDIPEGYSVSREKKERFSLILESASTNQTSMYLCASSNLRGSSYEQYFGPGTRLTVT.

J is TRBJ2-7 and V is TRBV5-6; D unresolved. Trimming cost V 0 bases and J 5 bases, with 9 bases left between them. The CDR3 has 13 residues. Germline V gene lookup returns CDR1 SGHDT and CDR2 YYEEEE. CDR3 loop: CASSLARADEQYF. Written as DNA, the CDR3 is TGTGCCAGCAGCTTGGCCCGGGCTGACGAGCAGTACTTC. The full variable domain, rest sourced from reference TRBV5-6 and TRBJ2-7, is DAGVTQSPTHLIKTRGQQVTLRCSPKSGHDTVSWYQQALGQGPQFIFQYYEEEERQRGNFPDRFSGHQFPNYSSELNVNALLLGDSALYLCASSLARADEQYFGPGTRLTVT.

This chain joins TRBV4-3 and TRBJ2-1, with no clear D. The CDR3 covers 12 residues. Germline V gene sequence: CDR1 LGHNA, CDR2 YSLEER. Deletions cut 2 bases from V and 9 bases from J, with 8 bases between. CDR3 region: CASSQQRGEQFF. CDR3 sequence (DNA): TGCGCCAGCAGCCAACAAAGAGGTGAGCAGTTCTTC.

The V call is TRBV10-3, the J call TRBJ2-3; 8 nucleotides align to TRBD2. This CDR3 is 14 amino acids long. Germline CDR1 reads ENHRY; CDR2 reads SYGVKD. With V trimmed by 6 bases and J by 2 bases, 4 bases remained unmatched. This chain's CDR3 is CAIRLAAHTDTQYF. CDR3 DNA: TGTGCCATCAGACTAGCGGCCCACACAGATACGCAGTATTTT.

J is TRBJ2-3 and V is TRBV5-4; 7 nucleotides line up with TRBD2. Germline CDR1 SGHNT, CDR2 YYREEE (reference sequence). This CDR3 is 15 amino acids long. V dropped 3 bases and J dropped 0; count of bases not matched to a gene: 4. The CDR3 bases are TGTGCCAGCAGCTCGCCTAGCGGTAGCACAGATACGCAGTATTTT. Translated, it gives CASSSPSGSTDTQYF.

This chain joins TRBV4-2 and TRBJ2-3, with TRBD1 matching over 9 bases. The germline CDR1 and CDR2 sequences are LGHNA and YNFKEQ. This CDR3 is 17 amino acids long. V trimming: 1 base; J trimming: 4 bases; junction bases outside the gene matches: 9. The CDR3 nucleotides are TGTGCCAGCAGCCAAGGACAGGGGGGAGCGGGACCAGATACGCAGTATTTT. Its translation is CASSQGQGGAGPDTQYF.

V and J are TRBV3-1 (or the pseudogene TRBV3-2) and TRBJ2-3; 9 bases map to TRBD1. The CDR3 spans 17 residues. Germline CDR1 LGHDT, CDR2 YNNKEL (reference sequence). Germline trimming cut 4 bases from V and 3 bases from J; bases unmatched to any gene: 11. CDR3 residues: CASSRPAQGQGTDTQYF. DNA for the CDR3: TGTGCCAGCAGCCGTCCAGCACAGGGACAGGGAACAGATACGCAGTATTTT.

V usage is TRBV10-3 and J usage is TRBJ1-6; no reliable D call. The CDR3 length is 15 residues. Trimming took off 0 bases at V and 8 bases at J, with 11 bases between the two ends. CDR1 and CDR2 (germline): ENHRY, SYGVKD. CDR3 DNA sequence: TGTGCCATCAGTGAGTCGCGGGTAGGTGATTCACCCCTCCACTTT. Translated: CAISESRVGDSPLHF.

This sequence joins TRBV27 and TRBJ2-7; D perhaps matches TRBD1 (5 bases). V lost 6 bases and J 5 bases, leaving 17 bases between the germline ends. Germline assignment: CDR1 MNHEY and CDR2 SMNVEV (reference sequence). The CDR3 consists of 14 residues. CDR3 DNA sequence: TGTGCCAGCAGCCCCATTGACAGTCGCCACGAGCAGTACTTC. It codes for CASSPIDSRHEQYF.

The chain employs TRBV6-2 or TRBV6-3 and TRBJ2-7; tentatively, D is TRBD2 (6 bases). Germline V gene lookup returns CDR1 MNHEY and CDR2 SVGEGT. The CDR3 length is 14 residues. V lost 0 bases and J 6 bases, leaving 12 bases between the germline ends. This chain's CDR3 is CASSYSGLRGEQYF. The CDR3 nucleotides are TGTGCCAGCAGTTACTCGGGACTGAGGGGCGAGCAGTACTTC.

The chain uses TRBV9 and TRBJ2-6; D unresolved. Germline V CDR1 and CDR2: SGDLS, YYNGEE. The V end lost 0 bases, the J end lost 0 bases, and 10 bases lay between the germline ends. CDR3 length equals 17 residues. The CDR3 nucleotides read TGTGCCAGCAGCGTAGTCGGCACCAACTCTGGGGCCAACGTCCTGACTTTC. It yields the protein CASSVVGTNSGANVLTF.

The genes are TRBV7-6 and TRBJ1-4; 12 bases are a match to TRBD1. The CDR3 spans 17 residues. With V trimmed by 6 bases and J by 7 bases, 12 bases remained unmatched. Germline lookup yields CDR1 SGHVS and CDR2 FNYEAQ. The CDR3 coding sequence is TGTGCCAGCAGTCCCGGGACAGGGGGCGGCGGGGGTGAAAAACTGTTTTTT. Translated, it gives CASSPGTGGGGGEKLFF.

The rearrangement uses TRBV6-5 and TRBJ1-6, with 7 bases identical to TRBD1. Germline-derived CDR1 and CDR2 are MNHEY and SVGAGI. The CDR3 totals 14 residues. The trim removed 5 bases at V and 5 bases at J, leaving 3 bases unmatched. The CDR3 region is CASSRQGHNSPLHF. CDR3 nucleotides: TGTGCCAGCAGTAGACAGGGACATAATTCACCCCTCCACTTT.